The 15 T cell receptor beta chains given below trace back to one sample, sequenced in a study of monozygotic twins with inflammatory bowel disease (dated by TCRdb to the late 2010s). The receptor library was made with 5' RACE. Instrument used: Illumina HiSeq 2500. Following reprocessing of the reads by TCRdb, the data hold one row per CDR3 protein sequence and no DNA is available. The sample's own table lists more than 300,000 distinct CDR3 sequences. 2% to 3% of the sample lies in the top ten. The specimen sequenced was blood. The receptor source for this set is a human donor with ulcerative colitis or Crohn's disease, or a healthy co-twin of an affected twin (not recorded which).

V and J are TRBV12-3 or TRBV12-4 and TRBJ2-7. The CDR3 has 15 amino acids. The CDR3 is CASSPLEAVYSEQYF.

V is TRBV28 and J is TRBJ2-1; TCRdb's D gene call, TRBD2, goes unchecked for lack of DNA. There are 15 residues in the CDR3. Germline V gene data show CDR1 as MDHEN and CDR2 as SYDVKM. The CDR3 reads CASSYIAGGKNEQFF.

J is TRBJ1-2 and V is TRBV6-2 or TRBV6-3; the TCRdb call, TRBD1, lacks DNA for checking. This CDR3 has 14 amino acids. Germline-derived CDR1 and CDR2 are MNHEY and SVGEGT. CDR3 in amino acids: CASSRLHPGTGYTF.

The chain has TRBV5-1 and TRBJ2-3; absent DNA, TCRdb's TRBD2 call cannot be checked. In germline, CDR1 is SGHRS, CDR2 YFSETQ. The CDR3 totals 17 residues. CDR3: CASSLFWVAGNTDTQYF.

The chain has TRBV27 and TRBJ1-2. The V gene's germline CDR1 is MNHEY and CDR2 SMNVEV (reference sequence). The CDR3 is made up of 13 amino acids. CDR3 loop: CASSQVFSGGYTF.

V is TRBV27 and J is TRBJ2-7; TCRdb's D gene call, TRBD2, goes unchecked for lack of DNA. The CDR3 covers 14 residues. Germline V gene data show CDR1 as MNHEY and CDR2 as SMNVEV (reference sequence). The CDR3 reads CASSLNVGDYEQYF.

The chain employs TRBV5-1 and TRBJ1-4. The germline V gene encodes CDR1 SGHRS and CDR2 YFSETQ. The CDR3 loop spans 15 amino acids. CDR3 region: CASKQGAVTNEKLFF.

The rearrangement joins TRBV29-1 to TRBJ1-2; TCRdb names TRBD1, which stays unverified in the absence of DNA. The germline gives CDR1 SQVTM, CDR2 ANQGSEA. The CDR3 runs 14 residues. This chain's CDR3 is CSVGVDSLNYGYTF.

The chain combines TRBV12-3 or TRBV12-4 with TRBJ2-2; TCRdb gives TRBD1 as the D gene, but with no DNA this cannot be confirmed. The CDR3 has 16 amino acids. CDR3 protein: CASSLNRAGGTGELFF.

This rearrangement joins TRBV29-1 to TRBJ1-2; without DNA, the TCRdb call of TRBD1 cannot be checked. The germline V gene encodes CDR1 SQVTM and CDR2 ANQGSEA. The CDR3 totals 14 residues. CDR3: CSVLKDRANYGYTF.

The chain carries TRBV11-3 and TRBJ2-2; TCRdb's D call, TRBD1, is unchecked because there is no DNA. The CDR3 is 17 residues long. Germline CDR1 and CDR2: SGHNT and YENEEA. This CDR3 is CASSLKPGQGAFGELFF.

This rearrangement joins TRBV29-1 to TRBJ2-1; the D call of TRBD2 rests on TCRdb alone, since no DNA is present to check it. Per the germline V gene, CDR1 is SQVTM and CDR2 is ANQGSEA. The CDR3 runs 15 residues. CDR3 in amino acids: CSAVEQLVWDNEQFF.

The chain links TRBV7-9 to TRBJ1-1; with no DNA, the TCRdb D assignment of TRBD1 cannot be verified. The V gene's germline CDR1 is SEHNR and CDR2 FQNEAQ (reference sequence). The CDR3 sequence is 16 residues long. The CDR3 here is CASSSPTGGGMTEAFF.

This chain's CDR3 is CASSLRTGKYQETQYF. This chain joins TRBV25-1 and TRBJ2-5; TCRdb selects TRBD1, and the lack of DNA leaves this call unchecked. This CDR3 has 16 amino acids. CDR1 is MGHDK and CDR2 is SYGVNS in the germline V gene.

The chain has TRBV15 and TRBJ1-2; there is no DNA to check the TCRdb D call of TRBD1. The germline V gene has CDR1 LNHNV and CDR2 YYDKDF (reference sequence). The CDR3 runs to 14 residues. CDR3 sequence: CATSKGRASDGYTF.